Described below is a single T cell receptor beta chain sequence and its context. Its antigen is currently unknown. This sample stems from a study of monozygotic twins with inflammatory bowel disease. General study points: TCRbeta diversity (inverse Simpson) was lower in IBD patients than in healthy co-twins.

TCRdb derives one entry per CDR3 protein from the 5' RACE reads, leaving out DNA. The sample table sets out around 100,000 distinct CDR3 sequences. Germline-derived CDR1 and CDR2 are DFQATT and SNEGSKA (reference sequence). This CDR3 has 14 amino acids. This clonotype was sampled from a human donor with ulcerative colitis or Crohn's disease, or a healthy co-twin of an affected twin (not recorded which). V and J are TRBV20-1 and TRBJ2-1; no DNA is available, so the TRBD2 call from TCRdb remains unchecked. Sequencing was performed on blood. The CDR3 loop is CSARAASGGYLQFF.